What follows is one TCR beta chain and its context. Its antigen is still unknown. This record comes from a study of monozygotic twins with cystic fibrosis. Study-level information: Library input was approximately 2.7 micrograms of fragmented DNA, with about 15 PCR cycles.

Study findings and constraints: Clonality was generally low (median around 0.009), higher in the most severe patients. In this small cohort, shared CDR3 numbers showed no association with age, concordance or disease severity. Co-twins had the most similar V usage for 13 of 16 pairs, J for 8.

Per the germline V gene, CDR1 is SEHNR and CDR2 is FQNEAQ (reference sequence). The CDR3 is 12 residues long. The ends were cut back, 3 bases at V and 11 bases at J, with 14 bases in the middle. Method: immunoSEQ multiplex PCR; TCRdb's copy keeps in-frame clones and lacks some. This table holds 25,000 to 35,000 clones, 85% found once. The chain links TRBV7-9 to TRBJ2-7; the D is unclear. This sequence originates from a girl under 10 years old with cystic fibrosis. Specimen: blood. The CDR3 nucleotides read TGTGCCAGCAGCTTGGGTCGAAGCCCGGAGTACTTC. Translated: CASSLGRSPEYF.